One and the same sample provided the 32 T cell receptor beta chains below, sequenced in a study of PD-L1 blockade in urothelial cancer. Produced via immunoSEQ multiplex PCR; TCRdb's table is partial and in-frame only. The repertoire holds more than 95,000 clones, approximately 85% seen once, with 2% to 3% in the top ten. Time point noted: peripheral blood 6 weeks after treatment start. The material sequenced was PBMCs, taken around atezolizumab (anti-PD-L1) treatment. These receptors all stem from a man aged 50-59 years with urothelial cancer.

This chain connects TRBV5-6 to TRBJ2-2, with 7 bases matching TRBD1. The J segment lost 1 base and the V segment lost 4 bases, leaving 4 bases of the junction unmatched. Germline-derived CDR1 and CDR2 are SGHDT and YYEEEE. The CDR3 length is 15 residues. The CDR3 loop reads CASSPGQLNTGELFF. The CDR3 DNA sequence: TGTGCCAGCAGCCCGGGACAGCTGAACACCGGGGAGCTGTTTTTT.

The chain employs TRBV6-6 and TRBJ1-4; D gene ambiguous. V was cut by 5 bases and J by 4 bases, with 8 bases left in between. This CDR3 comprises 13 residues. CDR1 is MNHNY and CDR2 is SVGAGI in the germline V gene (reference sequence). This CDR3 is CASSREFNEKLFF. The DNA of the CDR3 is TGTGCCAGCAGTAGGGAGTTTAATGAAAAACTGTTTTTT.

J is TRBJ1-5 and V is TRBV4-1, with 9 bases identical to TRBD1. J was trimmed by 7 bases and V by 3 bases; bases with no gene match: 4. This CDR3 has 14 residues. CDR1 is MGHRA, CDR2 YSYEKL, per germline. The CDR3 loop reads CASSQGQGNQPQHF. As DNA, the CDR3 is TGCGCCAGCAGCCAGGGACAGGGTAACCAGCCCCAGCATTTT.

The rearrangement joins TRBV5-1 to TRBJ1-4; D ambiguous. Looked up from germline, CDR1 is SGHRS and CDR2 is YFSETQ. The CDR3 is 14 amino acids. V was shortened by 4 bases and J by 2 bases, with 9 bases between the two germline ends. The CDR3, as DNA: TGCGCCAGCAGCCAAGGAGGTACTAATGAAAAACTGTTTTTT. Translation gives CASSQGGTNEKLFF.

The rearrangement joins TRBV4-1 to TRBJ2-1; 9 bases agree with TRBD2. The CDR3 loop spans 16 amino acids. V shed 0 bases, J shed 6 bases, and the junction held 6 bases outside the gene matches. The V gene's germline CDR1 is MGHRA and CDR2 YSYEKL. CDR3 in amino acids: CASSQEREGRLNEQFF. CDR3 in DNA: TGCGCCAGCAGCCAAGAGCGGGAGGGCCGACTCAATGAGCAGTTCTTC.

The CDR3 region is CASSSRQALNTEAFF. The CDR3 DNA sequence: TGTGCCAGCAGTAGTAGACAAGCTTTGAACACTGAAGCTTTCTTT. V gene TRBV6-5 combines with J gene TRBJ1-1; no definite D call. This CDR3 region has 15 residues. Per the germline V gene, CDR1 is MNHEY and CDR2 is SVGAGI. The V and J ends lost 5 bases and 0 bases respectively, with 13 bases between them.

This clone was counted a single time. The CDR3 loop is CASSTGGLGNTIYF. The CDR3 DNA follows: TGTGCCAGCAGTACAGGGGGTTTAGGAAACACCATATATTTT. The V gene is TRBV6-6, the J gene TRBJ1-3, with 8 bases lining up with TRBD1. There are 14 residues in the CDR3. The V gene's germline CDR1 is MNHNY and CDR2 SVGAGI (reference sequence). Trimming removed 5 bases from V and 4 bases from J; junction bases left unmatched: 4.

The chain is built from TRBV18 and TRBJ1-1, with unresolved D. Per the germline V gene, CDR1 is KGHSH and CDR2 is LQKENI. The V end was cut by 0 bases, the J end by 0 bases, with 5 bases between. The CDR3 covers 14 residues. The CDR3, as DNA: TGTGCCAGCTCACCACCTAGTTTGAACACTGAAGCTTTCTTT. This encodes CASSPPSLNTEAFF.

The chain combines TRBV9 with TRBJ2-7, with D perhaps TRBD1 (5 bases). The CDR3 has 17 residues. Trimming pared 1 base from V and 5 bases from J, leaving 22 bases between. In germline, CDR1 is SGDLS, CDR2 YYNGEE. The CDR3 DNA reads TGTGCCAGCAGCGTACCCCCAGGGTTACAAGGGCGCGACGAGCAGTACTTC. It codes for CASSVPPGLQGRDEQYF.

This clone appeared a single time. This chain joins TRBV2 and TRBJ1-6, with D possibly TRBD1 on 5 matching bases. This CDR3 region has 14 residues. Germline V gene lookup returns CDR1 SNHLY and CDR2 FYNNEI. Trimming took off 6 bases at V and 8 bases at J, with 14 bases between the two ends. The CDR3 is CASRERGGHSPLHF. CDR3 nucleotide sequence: TGTGCCAGCAGGGAAAGGGGAGGGCATTCACCCCTCCACTTT.

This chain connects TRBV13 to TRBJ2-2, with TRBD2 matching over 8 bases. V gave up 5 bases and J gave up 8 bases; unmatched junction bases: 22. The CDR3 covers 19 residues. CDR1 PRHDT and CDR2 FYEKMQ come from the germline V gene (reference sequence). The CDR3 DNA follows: TGTGCCAGCAGCCCGGCCCCCATGGTAGCGGGATCTATAGCTGGGGAGCTGTTTTTT. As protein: CASSPAPMVAGSIAGELFF.

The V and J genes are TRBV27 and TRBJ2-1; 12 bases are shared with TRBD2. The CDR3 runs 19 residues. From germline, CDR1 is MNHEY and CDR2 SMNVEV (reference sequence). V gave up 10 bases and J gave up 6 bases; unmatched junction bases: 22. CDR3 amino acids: CATSQLAGGFRGGSNEQFF. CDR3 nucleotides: TGTGCCACCAGCCAACTAGCGGGAGGATTCCGGGGGGGGTCCAATGAGCAGTTCTTC.

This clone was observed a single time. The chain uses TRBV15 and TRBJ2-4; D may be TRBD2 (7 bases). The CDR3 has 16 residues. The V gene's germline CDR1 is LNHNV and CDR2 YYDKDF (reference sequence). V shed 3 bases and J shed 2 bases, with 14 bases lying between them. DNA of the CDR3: TGTGCCACCAGCAGCTCTAGGGGGGGAACCAAAAACATTCAGTACTTC. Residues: CATSSSRGGTKNIQYF.

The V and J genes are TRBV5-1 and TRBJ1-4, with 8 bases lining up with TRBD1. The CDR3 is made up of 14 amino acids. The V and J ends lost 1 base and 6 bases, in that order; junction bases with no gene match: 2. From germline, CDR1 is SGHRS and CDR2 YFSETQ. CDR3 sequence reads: CASSLTGGHEKLFF. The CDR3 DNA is TGCGCCAGCAGCTTGACAGGGGGGCATGAAAAACTGTTTTTT.

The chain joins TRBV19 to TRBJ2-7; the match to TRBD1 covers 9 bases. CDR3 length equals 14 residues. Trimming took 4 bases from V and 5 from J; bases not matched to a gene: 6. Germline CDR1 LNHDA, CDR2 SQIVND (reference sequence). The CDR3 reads CASSTGTGFHEQYF. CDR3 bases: TGTGCCAGTAGTACTGGGACAGGGTTCCACGAGCAGTACTTC.

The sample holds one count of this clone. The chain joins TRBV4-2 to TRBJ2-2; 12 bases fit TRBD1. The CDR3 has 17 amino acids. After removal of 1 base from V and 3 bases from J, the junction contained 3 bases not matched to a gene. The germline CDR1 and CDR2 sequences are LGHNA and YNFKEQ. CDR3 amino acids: CASSQGDRGPDTGELFF. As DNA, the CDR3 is TGTGCCAGCAGCCAAGGGGACAGGGGGCCGGACACCGGGGAGCTGTTTTTT.

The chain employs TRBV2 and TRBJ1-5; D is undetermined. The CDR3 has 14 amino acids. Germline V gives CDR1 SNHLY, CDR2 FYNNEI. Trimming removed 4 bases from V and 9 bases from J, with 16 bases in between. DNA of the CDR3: TGTGCCAGCAGTGGGGGAGACCCCGGTCGGCCCCAGCATTTT. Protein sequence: CASSGGDPGRPQHF.

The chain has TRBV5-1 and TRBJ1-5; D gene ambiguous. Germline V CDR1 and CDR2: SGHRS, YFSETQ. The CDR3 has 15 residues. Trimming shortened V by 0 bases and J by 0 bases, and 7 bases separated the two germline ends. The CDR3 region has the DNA TGCGCCAGCAGCTTGGCCTCGGGTAGCAATCAGCCCCAGCATTTT. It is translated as CASSLASGSNQPQHF.

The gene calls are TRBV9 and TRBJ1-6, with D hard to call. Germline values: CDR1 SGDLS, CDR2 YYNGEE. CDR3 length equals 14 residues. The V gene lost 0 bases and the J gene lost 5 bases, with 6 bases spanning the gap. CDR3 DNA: TGTGCCAGCAGCGTAGCAGGTGATAATTCACCCCTCCACTTT. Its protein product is CASSVAGDNSPLHF.

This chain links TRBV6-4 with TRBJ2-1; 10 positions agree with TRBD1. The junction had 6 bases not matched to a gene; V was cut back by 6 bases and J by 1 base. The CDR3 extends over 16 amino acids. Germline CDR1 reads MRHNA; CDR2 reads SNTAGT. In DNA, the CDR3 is TGTGCCAGCAGCTGGACAGGGGGAGGGTCCTACAATGAGCAGTTCTTC. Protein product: CASSWTGGGSYNEQFF.

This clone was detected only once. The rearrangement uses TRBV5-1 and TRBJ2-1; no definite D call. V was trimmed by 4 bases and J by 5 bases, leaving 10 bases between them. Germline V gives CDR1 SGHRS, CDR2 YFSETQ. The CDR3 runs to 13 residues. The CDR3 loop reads CASSLGPDNEQFF. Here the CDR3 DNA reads TGCGCCAGCAGCCTGGGTCCGGACAATGAGCAGTTCTTC.

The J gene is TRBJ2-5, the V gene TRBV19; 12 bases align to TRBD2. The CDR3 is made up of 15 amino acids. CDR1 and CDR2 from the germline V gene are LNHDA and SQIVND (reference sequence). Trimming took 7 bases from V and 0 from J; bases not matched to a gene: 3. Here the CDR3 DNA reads TGTGCCAGTACCCTAGCGGGAGGGTACCAAGAGACCCAGTACTTC. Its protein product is CASTLAGGYQETQYF.

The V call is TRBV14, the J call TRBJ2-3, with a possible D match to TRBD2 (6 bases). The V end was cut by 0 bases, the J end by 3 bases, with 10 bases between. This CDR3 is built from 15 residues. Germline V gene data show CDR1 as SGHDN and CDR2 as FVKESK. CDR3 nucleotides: TGTGCCAGCAGCCAAGAACGGAGGGAGACAGATACGCAGTATTTT. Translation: CASSQERRETDTQYF.

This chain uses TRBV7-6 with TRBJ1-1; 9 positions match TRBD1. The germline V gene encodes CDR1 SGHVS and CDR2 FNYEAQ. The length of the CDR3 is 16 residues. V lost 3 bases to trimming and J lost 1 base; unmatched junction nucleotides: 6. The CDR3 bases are TGTGCCAGCAGCTTGGTACCGGGACAGGGGAACACTGAAGCTTTCTTT. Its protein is CASSLVPGQGNTEAFF. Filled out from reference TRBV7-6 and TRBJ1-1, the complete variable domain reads GAGVSQSPRYKVTKRGQDVALRCDPISGHVSLYWYRQALGQGPEFLTYFNYEAQQDKSGLPNDRFSAERPEGSISTLTIQRTEQRDSAMYRCASSLVPGQGNTEAFFGQGTRLTVV.

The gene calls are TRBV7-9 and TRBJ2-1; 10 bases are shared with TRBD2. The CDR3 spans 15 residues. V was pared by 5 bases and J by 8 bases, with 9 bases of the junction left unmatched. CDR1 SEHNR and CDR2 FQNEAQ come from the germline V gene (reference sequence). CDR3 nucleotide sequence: TGTGCCAGCAGCCTCAAAGGACTAGCGGTGTATGAGCAGTTCTTC. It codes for CASSLKGLAVYEQFF.

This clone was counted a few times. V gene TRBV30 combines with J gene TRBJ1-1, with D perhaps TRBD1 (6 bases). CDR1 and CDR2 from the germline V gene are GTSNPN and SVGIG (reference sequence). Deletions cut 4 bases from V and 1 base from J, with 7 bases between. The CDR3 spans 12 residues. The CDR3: CAWKGGNTEAFF. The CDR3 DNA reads TGTGCCTGGAAAGGGGGGAACACTGAAGCTTTCTTT. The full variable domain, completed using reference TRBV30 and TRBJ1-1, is SQTIHQWPATLVQPVGSPLSLECTVEGTSNPNLYWYRQAAGRGLQLLFYSVGIGQISSEVPQNLSASRPQDRQFILSSKKLLLSDSGFYLCAWKGGNTEAFFGQGTRLTVV.

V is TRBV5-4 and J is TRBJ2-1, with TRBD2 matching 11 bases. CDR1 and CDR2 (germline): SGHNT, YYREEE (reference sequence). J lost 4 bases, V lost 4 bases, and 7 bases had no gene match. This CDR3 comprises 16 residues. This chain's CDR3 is CASSASGTSGYNEQFF. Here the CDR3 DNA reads TGTGCCAGCAGCGCCTCCGGGACTAGCGGATACAATGAGCAGTTCTTC.

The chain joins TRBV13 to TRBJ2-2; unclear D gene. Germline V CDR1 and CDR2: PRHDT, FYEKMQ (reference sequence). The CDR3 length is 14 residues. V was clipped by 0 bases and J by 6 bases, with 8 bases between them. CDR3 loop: CASSLGQRAGELFF. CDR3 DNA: TGTGCCAGCAGCTTAGGCCAACGGGCCGGGGAGCTGTTTTTT.

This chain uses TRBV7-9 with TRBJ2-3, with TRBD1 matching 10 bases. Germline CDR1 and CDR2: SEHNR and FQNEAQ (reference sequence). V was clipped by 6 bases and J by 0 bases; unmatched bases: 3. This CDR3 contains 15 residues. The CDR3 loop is CASSMGQGSTDTQYF. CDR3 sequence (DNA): TGTGCCAGCAGTATGGGACAGGGGAGCACAGATACGCAGTATTTT.

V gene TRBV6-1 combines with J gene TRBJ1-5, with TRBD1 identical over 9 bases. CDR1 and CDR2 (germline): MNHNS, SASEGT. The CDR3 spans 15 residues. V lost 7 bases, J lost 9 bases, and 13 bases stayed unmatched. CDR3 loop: CASNARQGGFGPQHF. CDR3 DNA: TGTGCCAGCAACGCCCGACAGGGGGGCTTTGGGCCCCAGCATTTT.

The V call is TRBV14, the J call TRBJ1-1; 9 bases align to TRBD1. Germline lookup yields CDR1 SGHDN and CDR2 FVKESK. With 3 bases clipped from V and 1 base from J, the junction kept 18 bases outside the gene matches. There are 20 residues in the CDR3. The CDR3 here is CASSQVLRDRVVLGNTEAFF. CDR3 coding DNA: TGTGCCAGCAGCCAGGTCCTCCGGGACAGGGTTGTTTTGGGGAACACTGAAGCTTTCTTT.

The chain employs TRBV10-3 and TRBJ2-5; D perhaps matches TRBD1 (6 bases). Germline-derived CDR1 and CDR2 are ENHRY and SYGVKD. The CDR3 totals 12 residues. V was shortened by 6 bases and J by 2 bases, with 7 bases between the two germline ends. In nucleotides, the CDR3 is TGTGCCATCAGGGGACAACAAGAGACCCAGTACTTC. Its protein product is CAIRGQQETQYF.